This T cell receptor (beta chain) was observed in a study of post-analysis software for immune sequencing data. Study-level points and caveats: TRBV5-6, TRBV5-1 and TRBV20-1 were among roughly five TRBV segments more frequent in patients than controls.

On this clonotype itself: The antigen is undetermined. This likely comes from a read error, as the CDR3 has no conserved phenylalanine or tryptophan at its end.

Unique-molecular-identifier-tagged TCR beta cDNA libraries were used. Via MiXCR, TCRdb re-called the PCR reads, giving one row per CDR3 protein. The table has about half a million distinct CDR3 sequences, 30% to 40% seen once. The V gene end was trimmed by 2 bases and the J gene end by 2 bases; junction bases not matched to a gene: 2. The V gene's germline CDR1 is SGDLS and CDR2 YYNGEE. The CDR3 contains 14 residues. The chain employs TRBV9 and TRBJ2-3; 7 bases map to TRBD2. Sequencing was carried out using blood. This sequence was found in a girl aged 2 to 17 with multiple sclerosis. The CDR3 loop reads CASSVGGTTDTQYI. CDR3 DNA: TGTGCCAGCAGCGTGGGGGGGACCACAGATACGCAGTATATT.